The clone carrying this T cell receptor beta chain was observed once. Its target is unknown. This entry is derived from a study of Ad26.COV2.S vaccination and SARS-CoV-2 variants. In the study overall: The vaccine Ad26.COV2.S was put into the muscle once, or twice with 56 days between. Study results and limitations: Total T cell responses, in the TCR breadth and depth analyses, may have been underestimated.

Repertoires were generated with immunoSEQ multiplex PCR, while TCRdb's copy carries only in-frame clones and drops some. The sample lists about 370,000 clones; 70% to 90% were seen once. This CDR3 has 15 amino acids. Germline CDR1 reads MDHEN; CDR2 reads SYDVKM. Trimming cost V 2 bases and J 5 bases; bases outside gene matches: 0. Treatment defined: roughly 19 received Ad26.COV2.S at low or high dose, single or two shots; 5 received placebo; per-sample allocation not given. Vaccine and placebo recipients were sampled on day 63 after the first injection. The chain carries TRBV28 and TRBJ2-1; TRBD2 matches at 13 bases. This material consisted of peripheral blood, taken in a trial of Ad26.COV2.S vaccine versus placebo. The clonotype was recovered from a person between 18 and 59 years old who received the Ad26.COV2.S COVID-19 vaccine or a placebo. The CDR3: CASSLGTSGNNEQFF. CDR3 DNA sequence: TGTGCCAGCAGTTTAGGGACTAGCGGGAACAATGAGCAGTTCTTC.